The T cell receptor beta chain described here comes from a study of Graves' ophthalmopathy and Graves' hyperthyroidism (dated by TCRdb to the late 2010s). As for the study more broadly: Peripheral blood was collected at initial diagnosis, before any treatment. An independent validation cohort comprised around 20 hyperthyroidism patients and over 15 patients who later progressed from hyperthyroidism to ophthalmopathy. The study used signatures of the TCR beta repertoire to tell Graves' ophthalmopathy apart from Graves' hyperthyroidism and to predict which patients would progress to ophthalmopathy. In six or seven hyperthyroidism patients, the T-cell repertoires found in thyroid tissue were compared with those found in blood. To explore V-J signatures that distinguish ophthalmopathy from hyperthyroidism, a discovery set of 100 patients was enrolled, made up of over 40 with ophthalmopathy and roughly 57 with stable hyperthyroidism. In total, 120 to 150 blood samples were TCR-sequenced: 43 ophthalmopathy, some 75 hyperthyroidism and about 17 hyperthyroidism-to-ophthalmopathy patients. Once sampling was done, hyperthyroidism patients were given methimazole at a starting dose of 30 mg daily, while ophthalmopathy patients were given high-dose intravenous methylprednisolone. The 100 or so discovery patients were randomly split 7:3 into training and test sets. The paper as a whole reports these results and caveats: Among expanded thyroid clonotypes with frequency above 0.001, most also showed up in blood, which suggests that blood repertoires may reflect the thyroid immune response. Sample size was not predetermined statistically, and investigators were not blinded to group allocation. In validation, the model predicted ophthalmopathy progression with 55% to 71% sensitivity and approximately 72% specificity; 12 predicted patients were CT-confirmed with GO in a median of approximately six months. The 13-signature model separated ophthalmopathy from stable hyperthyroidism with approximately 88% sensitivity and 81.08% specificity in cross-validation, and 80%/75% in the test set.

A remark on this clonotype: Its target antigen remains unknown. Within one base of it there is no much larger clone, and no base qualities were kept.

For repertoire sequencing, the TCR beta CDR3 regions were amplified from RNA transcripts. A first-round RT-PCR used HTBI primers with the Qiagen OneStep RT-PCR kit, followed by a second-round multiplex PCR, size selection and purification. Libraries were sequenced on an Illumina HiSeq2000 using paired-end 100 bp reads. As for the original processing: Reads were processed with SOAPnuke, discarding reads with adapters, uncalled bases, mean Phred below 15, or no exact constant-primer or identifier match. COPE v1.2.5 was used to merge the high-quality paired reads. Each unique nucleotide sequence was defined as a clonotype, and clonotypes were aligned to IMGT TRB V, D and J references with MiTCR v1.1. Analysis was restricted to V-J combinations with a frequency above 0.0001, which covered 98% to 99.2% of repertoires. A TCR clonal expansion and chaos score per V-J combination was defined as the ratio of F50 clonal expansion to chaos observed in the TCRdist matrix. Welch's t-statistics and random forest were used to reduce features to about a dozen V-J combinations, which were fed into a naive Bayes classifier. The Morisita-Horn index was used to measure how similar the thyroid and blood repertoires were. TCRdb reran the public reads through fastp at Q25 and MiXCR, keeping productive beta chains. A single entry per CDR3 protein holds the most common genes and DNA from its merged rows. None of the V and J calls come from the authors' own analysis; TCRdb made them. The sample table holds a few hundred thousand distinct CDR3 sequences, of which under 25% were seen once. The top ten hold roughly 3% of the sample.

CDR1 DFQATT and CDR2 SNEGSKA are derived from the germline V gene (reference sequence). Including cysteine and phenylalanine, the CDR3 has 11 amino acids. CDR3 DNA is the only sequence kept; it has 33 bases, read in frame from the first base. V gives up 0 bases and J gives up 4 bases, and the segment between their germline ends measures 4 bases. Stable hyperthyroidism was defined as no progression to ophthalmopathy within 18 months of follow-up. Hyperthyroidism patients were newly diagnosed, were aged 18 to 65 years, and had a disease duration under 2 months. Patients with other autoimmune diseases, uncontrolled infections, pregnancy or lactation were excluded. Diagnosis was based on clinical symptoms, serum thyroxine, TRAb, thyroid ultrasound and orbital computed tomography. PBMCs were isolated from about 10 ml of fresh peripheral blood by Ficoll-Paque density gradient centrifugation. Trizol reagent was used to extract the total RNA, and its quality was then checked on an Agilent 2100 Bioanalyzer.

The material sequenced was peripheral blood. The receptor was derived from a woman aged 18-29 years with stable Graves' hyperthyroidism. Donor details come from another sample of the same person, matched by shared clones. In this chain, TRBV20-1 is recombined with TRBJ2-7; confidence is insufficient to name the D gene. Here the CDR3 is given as CSARDQYEQYF. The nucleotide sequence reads TGCAGTGCTAGAGATCAATACGAGCAGTACTTC.